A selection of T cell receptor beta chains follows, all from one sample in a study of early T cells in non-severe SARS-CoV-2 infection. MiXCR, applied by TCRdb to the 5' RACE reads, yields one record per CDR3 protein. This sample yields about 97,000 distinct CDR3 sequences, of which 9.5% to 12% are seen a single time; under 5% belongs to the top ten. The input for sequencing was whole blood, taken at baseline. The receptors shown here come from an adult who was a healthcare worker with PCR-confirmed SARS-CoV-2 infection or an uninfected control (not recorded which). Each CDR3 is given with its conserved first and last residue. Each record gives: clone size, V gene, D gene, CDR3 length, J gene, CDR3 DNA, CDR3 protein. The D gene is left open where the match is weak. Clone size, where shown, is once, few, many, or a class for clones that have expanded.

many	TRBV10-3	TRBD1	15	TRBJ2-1	TGTGCCATCAGGCAGGGGACAGGGGGTAACCATGAGCAGTTCTTC	CAIRQGTGGNHEQFF
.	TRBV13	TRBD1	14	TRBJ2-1	TGTGCCAGCAGCTCACAGGGGGATGGCAATGAGCAGTTCTTC	CASSSQGDGNEQFF
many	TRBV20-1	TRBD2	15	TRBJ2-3	TGCAGTGCAGAGAGGGGGAGCGGGAGATCAGATACGCAGTATTTT	CSAERGSGRSDTQYF
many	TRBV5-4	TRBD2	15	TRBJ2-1	TGTGCCAGCAGCCCCACTAGCGGGTCAAGAAATGAGCAGTTCTTC	CASSPTSGSRNEQFF
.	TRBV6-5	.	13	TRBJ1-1	TGTGCCAGCAGTTACTCGAAGGGCACTGAAGCTTTCTTT	CASSYSKGTEAFF
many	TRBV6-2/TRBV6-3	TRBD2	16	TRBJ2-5	TGTGCCAGCACTATAGCGGGAGGGCCGATTGAAGAGACCCAGTACTTC	CASTIAGGPIEETQYF
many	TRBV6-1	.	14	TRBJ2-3	TGTGCCAGCAGTCTCGGGGCGAGCACAGATACGCAGTATTTT	CASSLGASTDTQYF
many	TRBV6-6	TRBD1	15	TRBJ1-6	TGTGCCAGCAGTTACCTCTGGGACAGGAACTCACCCCTCCACTTT	CASSYLWDRNSPLHF
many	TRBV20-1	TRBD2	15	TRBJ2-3	TGCAGTGCCACATGGAGCGGGAGGGCATCGGATACGCAGTATTTT	CSATWSGRASDTQYF
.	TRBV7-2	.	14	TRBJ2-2	TGTGCCAGCAGCTTAAACGGGGTTTCCGGGGAGCTGTTTTTT	CASSLNGVSGELFF